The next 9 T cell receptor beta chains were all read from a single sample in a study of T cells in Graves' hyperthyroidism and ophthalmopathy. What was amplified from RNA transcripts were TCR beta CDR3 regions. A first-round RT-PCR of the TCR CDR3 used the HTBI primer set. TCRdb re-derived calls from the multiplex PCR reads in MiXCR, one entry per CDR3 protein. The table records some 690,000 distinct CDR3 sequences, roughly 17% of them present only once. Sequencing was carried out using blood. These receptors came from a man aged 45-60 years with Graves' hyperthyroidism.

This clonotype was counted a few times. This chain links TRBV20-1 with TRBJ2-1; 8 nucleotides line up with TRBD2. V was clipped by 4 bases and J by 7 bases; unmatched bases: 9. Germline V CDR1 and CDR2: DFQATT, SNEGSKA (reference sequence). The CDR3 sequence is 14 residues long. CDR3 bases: TGCAGTGCTACGTCGGGAGGGCCTTCGAATGAGCAGTTCTTC. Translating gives CSATSGGPSNEQFF.

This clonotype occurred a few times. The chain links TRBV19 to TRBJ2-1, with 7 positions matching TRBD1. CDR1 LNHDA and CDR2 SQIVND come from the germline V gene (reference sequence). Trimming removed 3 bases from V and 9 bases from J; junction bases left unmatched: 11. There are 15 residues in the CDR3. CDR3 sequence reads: CASSITFGTVGEQFF. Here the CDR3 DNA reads TGTGCCAGTAGTATCACCTTCGGGACAGTCGGTGAGCAGTTCTTC.

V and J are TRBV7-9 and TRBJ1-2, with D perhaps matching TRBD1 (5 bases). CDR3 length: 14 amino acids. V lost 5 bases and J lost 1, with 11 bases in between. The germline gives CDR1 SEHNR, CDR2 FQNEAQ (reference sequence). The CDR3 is CASSRQGFNYGYTF. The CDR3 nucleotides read TGTGCCAGCAGCCGTCAGGGATTTAACTATGGCTACACCTTC.

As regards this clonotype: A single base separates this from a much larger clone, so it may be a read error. The CDR3 region has the DNA TGTGCCTGCAGCCGCTCCGGGACTAGCGGGAGTGATACGCAGTATTTT. Translated: CACSRSGTSGSDTQYF. J is TRBJ2-3 and V is TRBV3-1; 14 bases match TRBD2. The V gene's germline CDR1 is LGHDT and CDR2 YNNKEL (reference sequence). This CDR3 is built from 16 residues.

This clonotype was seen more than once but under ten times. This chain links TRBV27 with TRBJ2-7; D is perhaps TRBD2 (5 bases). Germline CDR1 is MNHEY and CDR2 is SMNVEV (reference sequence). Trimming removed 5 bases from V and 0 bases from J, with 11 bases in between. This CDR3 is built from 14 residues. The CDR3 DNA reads TGTGCCAGCAGTGATGGACTCCCCTCCTACGAGCAGTACTTC. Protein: CASSDGLPSYEQYF.

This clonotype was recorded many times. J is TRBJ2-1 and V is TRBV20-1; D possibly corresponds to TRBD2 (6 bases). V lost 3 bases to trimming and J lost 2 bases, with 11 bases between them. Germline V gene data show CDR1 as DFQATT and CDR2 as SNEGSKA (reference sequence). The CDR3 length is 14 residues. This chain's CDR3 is CSASGRSPYNEQFF. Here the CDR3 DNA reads TGCAGTGCTAGCGGGAGATCTCCCTACAATGAGCAGTTCTTC.

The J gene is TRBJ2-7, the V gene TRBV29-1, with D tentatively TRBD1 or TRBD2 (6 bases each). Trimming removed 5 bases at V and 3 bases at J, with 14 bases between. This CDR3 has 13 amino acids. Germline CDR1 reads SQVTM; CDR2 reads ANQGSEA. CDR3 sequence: CSVSRGTNYEQYF. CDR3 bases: TGCAGCGTTTCACGGGGGACAAACTACGAGCAGTACTTC.

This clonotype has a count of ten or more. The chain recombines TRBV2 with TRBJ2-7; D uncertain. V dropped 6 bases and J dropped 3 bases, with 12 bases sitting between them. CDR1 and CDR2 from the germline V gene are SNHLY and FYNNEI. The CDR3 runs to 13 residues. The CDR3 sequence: CASRSGPDYEQYF. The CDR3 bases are TGTGCCAGCAGATCCGGACCCGACTACGAGCAGTACTTC.

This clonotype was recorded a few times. CDR3 coding DNA: TGCGCCAGCAGCCAAGATGGGGCATACCAAGAGACCCAGTACTTC. Residues: CASSQDGAYQETQYF. The chain employs TRBV4-3 and TRBJ2-5, with TRBD1 as a possible D gene (5 bases). With 0 bases removed from V and 0 bases from J, the gap between germline ends came to 8 bases. The CDR3 runs to 15 residues. Germline V gene data show CDR1 as LGHNA and CDR2 as YSLEER.